This record concerns one TCR beta chain sequence. Its antigen is currently unknown. Samples each had at least 6 micrograms of total RNA extracted. The entry originates in a study of blood T cells in healthy people across ages. Study-wide results and limits: Using unsorted PBMCs precluded a conclusive naive versus antigen-experienced comparison. The study lacked donor CMV status, which possibly confounded expanded clonotype changes. Older age coincided with a roughly linear decline in TCR beta diversity per million T cells.

The use of a sample-barcoded 5' primer and a J-beta primer mix characterized a second PCR of roughly 7 to 11 cycles. TCRdb fed the 5' RACE reads into MiXCR, producing one record per CDR3 protein. The repertoire includes approximately 730,000 distinct CDR3 sequences, about 53% of them detected once, and about 42% sits in the top ten. The CDR3 sequence is 14 residues long. The V and J ends lost 7 bases and 3 bases, in that order; junction bases with no gene match: 9. Germline V gives CDR1 SQVTM, CDR2 ANQGSEA. This TCR was recovered from an elderly man in good health. Specimen: blood. This chain uses TRBV29-1 with TRBJ2-1; 7 nucleotides match TRBD1. CDR3 coding DNA: TGCAGCGGTCGCAGGGGGTCGGACTACAATGAGCAGTTCTTC. This codes for CSGRRGSDYNEQFF.